These 5 T cell receptor beta chains share one sample of origin, sequenced in a study of OX40 agonist ivuxolimab in advanced cancers. Generated by immunoSEQ multiplex PCR, the TCRdb table keeps only in-frame clones and is missing some. The repertoire holds 11,000 to 15,000 clones, with about 81% as singletons. The sequencing here drew on CD4+ or CD8+ T cells sorted from blood, taken in a trial of the OX40 agonist ivuxolimab. These receptors were collected from an adult with an advanced solid tumor such as melanoma, head and neck, liver or kidney cancer.

The chain joins TRBV29-1 to TRBJ2-3, with 7 bases identical to TRBD1. There are 15 residues in the CDR3. Germline lookup yields CDR1 SQVTM and CDR2 ANQGSEA. V was pared by 0 bases and J by 6 bases, with 9 bases of the junction left unmatched. In DNA form, the CDR3 reads TGCAGCGTTGAAGATATACAGGGGATCGGGGATACGCAGTATTTT. Translated, it gives CSVEDIQGIGDTQYF.

The chain joins TRBV21-1 to TRBJ2-1; the listed D gene, TRBD1, was not tested against the DNA. TRBV21-1 is termed a pseudogene. The CDR3 is 19 amino acids. The CDR3 loop is CASRSKRPPGVPPANEQFF. In DNA form, the CDR3 reads TGTGCCAGCAGGTCCAAACGACCTCCAGGGGTTCCGCCGGCCAACGAGCAGTTCTTC.

The chain is built from TRBV19 and TRBJ2-7, with D hard to call. The CDR3 length is 13 residues. V lost 3 bases and J 0 bases, leaving 6 bases between the germline ends. The germline V gene has CDR1 LNHDA and CDR2 SQIVND (reference sequence). The CDR3 is CASSIRLSYEQYF. For the CDR3, the DNA is TGTGCCAGTAGTATCCGTCTCTCCTACGAGCAGTACTTC.

The gene calls are TRBV4-2 and TRBJ2-6; D uncertain. Germline CDR1 reads LGHNA; CDR2 reads YNFKEQ. This CDR3 has 16 amino acids. V was trimmed by 0 bases and J by 0 bases, leaving 6 bases between them. CDR3 loop: CASSQDSLSGANVLTF. The CDR3 DNA is TGTGCCAGCAGCCAAGACAGCCTCTCTGGGGCCAACGTCCTGACTTTC.

This clone occurred a few times. The chain carries TRBV27 and TRBJ2-1; D might be TRBD2 (5 bases). This CDR3 spans 16 amino acids. Germline assignment: CDR1 MNHEY and CDR2 SMNVEV (reference sequence). The V and J ends lost 3 bases and 3 bases respectively, with 15 bases between them. CDR3 protein: CASSFEGGSDYNEQFF. The DNA of the CDR3 is TGTGCCAGCAGTTTTGAGGGCGGATCCGACTACAATGAGCAGTTCTTC.